This paragraph covers one T cell receptor beta chain sequence. A junction end diverges from the germline sequence, so it may reflect a read error. Sequencing involved patients with CD8+CD57+ cell expansion previously shown by flow cytometry. Among the patients, all had severe acquired aplastic anemia. CDR3 length equals 16 residues. CDR1 is ENHRY, CDR2 SYGVKD, per germline. The data belong to a study of CD8+CD57+ T cells in acquired aplastic anemia. Study at large: The average for DNA from sorted CD4+ and CD8+ cells was roughly 3 ug.

Genomic DNA constituted the template upon which TCR beta VDJ and CDR3 profiling was performed. TCRdb used MiXCR to reprocess the reads, holding one entry per CDR3 protein. The profile covers around 150,000 distinct CDR3 sequences, with 71% appearing a single time and 45% to 60% taken by the ten largest. Sequencing input: sorted CD4+, CD8+, or CD8+CD57+ T cells (not recorded which) from PBMCs. The TCR was taken from a human donor with aplastic anemia. The chain is built from TRBV10-3 and TRBJ1-4, with D maybe TRBD1 (5 bases). The CDR3 protein is CASSYSGGLANEKLFF. The CDR3 region has the DNA TGTGCCAGCAGTTACTCGGGGGGGTTGGCTAATGAAAAACTGTTTTTT.